These T cell receptor beta chains were read from a single sample in a study of cytomegalovirus exposure and HLA in healthy donors. Profiled with immunoSEQ multiplex PCR; TCRdb holds only in-frame clones, not every one. Of some 140,000 clones detected, over 70% appear once; the ten largest clones hold just under 1%. Sequenced material: PBMCs. The source of these receptors is a man aged 18 to 29 in good health and CMV-seronegative. The conserved cysteine and the conserved F or W are not part of the CDR3 here. The order of the fields is J gene, clone size, D gene, V gene, CDR3 protein. The D gene is left open where the match is weak. A row's size may be missing; if present it is once, few, many or a size class.

J: TRBJ1-5
size: -
D: -
V: TRBV6-1
CDR3: ASSDWGPNQPQH

J: TRBJ1-1
size: few
D: -
V: TRBV6-5
CDR3: ASSYGLGNTEAF

J: TRBJ1-2
size: once
D: TRBD1
V: TRBV19
CDR3: ASTRDRNTYGYT

J: TRBJ2-1
size: -
D: -
V: TRBV5-4
CDR3: ASSRPFEDEQF

J: TRBJ1-1
size: -
D: TRBD1
V: TRBV5-1
CDR3: ASGTGTGETEAF

J: TRBJ2-7
size: few
D: TRBD1
V: TRBV5-4
CDR3: ASSLGDRGYSYEQY

J: TRBJ2-7
size: -
D: -
V: TRBV5-4
CDR3: ASSSGVGSYEQY

J: TRBJ2-7
size: -
D: -
V: TRBV4-2
CDR3: ASSPSRYEQY

J: TRBJ2-3
size: -
D: TRBD2
V: TRBV5-6
CDR3: ASSLAGGSTDTQY

J: -
size: -
D: -
V: TRBV6-5
CDR3: ATHPAGQNYEQY

J: TRBJ1-5
size: -
D: -
V: TRBV4-3
CDR3: ASSQDRDQPQH

J: TRBJ2-5
size: -
D: -
V: TRBV28
CDR3: ASNKGGTQY

J: TRBJ2-1
size: -
D: -
V: TRBV4-1
CDR3: ASSLGEGDYNEQF

J: TRBJ2-5
size: -
D: -
V: TRBV15
CDR3: ATSSRMGQPVQY

J: TRBJ1-5
size: -
D: TRBD1
V: TRBV6-1
CDR3: ASSDVRTGASPQH

J: TRBJ2-2
size: -
D: -
V: TRBV11-3
CDR3: ASSVQGNTGELF

J: TRBJ1-2
size: -
D: -
V: TRBV7-9
CDR3: ASSFHLKGGYT

J: TRBJ1-4
size: few
D: -
V: TRBV19
CDR3: ASSIHRATNEKLF

J: TRBJ2-6
size: -
D: -
V: TRBV9
CDR3: ASSVSGSGANVLT

J: TRBJ2-1
size: -
D: TRBD1
V: TRBV6-7
CDR3: ASSYLRTGVTYNEQF

J: TRBJ1-4
size: once
D: TRBD1
V: TRBV7-2
CDR3: ASSTRWGGRGRFEKLF

J: TRBJ2-3
size: -
D: -
V: TRBV5-5
CDR3: ASSLGGPWSADTQY

J: TRBJ2-2
size: -
D: -
V: TRBV4-1
CDR3: ASSQDGAGTGELF

J: TRBJ1-2
size: -
D: -
V: TRBV27
CDR3: ASSRKGDVSYGYT

J: TRBJ1-1
size: -
D: TRBD1
V: TRBV18
CDR3: ASSPLQGPAGMNTEAF

J: TRBJ2-7
size: -
D: -
V: TRBV25-1
CDR3: ASSEAGGQGTYEQY

J: TRBJ1-1
size: few
D: TRBD1
V: TRBV6-5
CDR3: ASSRDRGNTEAF

J: TRBJ1-2
size: once
D: -
V: TRBV6-1
CDR3: ASSELAGHH

J: TRBJ1-2
size: -
D: -
V: TRBV5-6
CDR3: ASSYQGTNYGYT

J: TRBJ1-2
size: -
D: TRBD1
V: TRBV4-1
CDR3: ASSQGDGTGFGAYGYT

J: TRBJ2-1
size: -
D: -
V: TRBV29-1
CDR3: SFRTSLAYNEQF

J: TRBJ1-4
size: -
D: -
V: TRBV19
CDR3: ASSIRDLGGEKLF

J: TRBJ2-3
size: -
D: TRBD1
V: TRBV6-6
CDR3: ASSSGGEDTQY

J: TRBJ2-5
size: -
D: -
V: TRBV5-4
CDR3: ASSGGETQY

J: TRBJ2-7
size: -
D: -
V: TRBV11-2
CDR3: ASSFHRAEQY

J: TRBJ2-7
size: -
D: TRBD1
V: TRBV27
CDR3: ASSLFPPGTGVLYEQY

J: TRBJ2-7
size: -
D: -
V: TRBV7-9
CDR3: ASSFGSGKY